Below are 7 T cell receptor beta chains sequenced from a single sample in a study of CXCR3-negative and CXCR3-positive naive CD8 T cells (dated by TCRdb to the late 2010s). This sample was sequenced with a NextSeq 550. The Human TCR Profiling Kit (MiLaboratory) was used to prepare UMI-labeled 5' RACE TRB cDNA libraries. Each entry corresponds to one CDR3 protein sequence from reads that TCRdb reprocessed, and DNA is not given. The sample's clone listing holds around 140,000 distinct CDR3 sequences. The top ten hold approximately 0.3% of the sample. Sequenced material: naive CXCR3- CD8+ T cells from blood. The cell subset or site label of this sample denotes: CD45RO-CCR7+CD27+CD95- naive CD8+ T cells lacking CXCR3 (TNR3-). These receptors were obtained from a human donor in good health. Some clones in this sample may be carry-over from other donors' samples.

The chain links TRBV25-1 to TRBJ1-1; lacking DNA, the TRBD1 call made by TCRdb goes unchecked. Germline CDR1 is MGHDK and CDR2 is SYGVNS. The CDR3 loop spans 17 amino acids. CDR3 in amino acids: CASSASGTGVLKTEAFF.

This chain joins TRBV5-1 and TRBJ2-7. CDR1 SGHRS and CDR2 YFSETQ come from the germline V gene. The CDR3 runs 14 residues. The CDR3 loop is CASSLAQGPYEQYF.

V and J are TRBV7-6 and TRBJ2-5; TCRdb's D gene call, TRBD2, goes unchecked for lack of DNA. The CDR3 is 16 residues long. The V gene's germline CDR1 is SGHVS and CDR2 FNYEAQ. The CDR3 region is CASSLGEQRYQETQYF.

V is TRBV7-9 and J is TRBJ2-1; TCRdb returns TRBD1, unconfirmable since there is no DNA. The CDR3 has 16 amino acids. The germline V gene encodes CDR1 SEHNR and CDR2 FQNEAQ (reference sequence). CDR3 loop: CASSPRGGRNYNEQFF. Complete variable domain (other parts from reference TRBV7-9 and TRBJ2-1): DTGVSQNPRHKITKRGQNVTFRCDPISEHNRLYWYRQTLGQGPEFLTYFQNEAQLEKSRLLSDRFSAERPKGSFSTLEIQRTEQGDSAMYLCASSPRGGRNYNEQFFGPGTRLTVL.

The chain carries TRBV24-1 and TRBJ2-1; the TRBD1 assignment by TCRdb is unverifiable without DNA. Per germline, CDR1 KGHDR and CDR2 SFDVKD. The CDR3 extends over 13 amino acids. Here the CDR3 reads CATSDPGKNEQFF.

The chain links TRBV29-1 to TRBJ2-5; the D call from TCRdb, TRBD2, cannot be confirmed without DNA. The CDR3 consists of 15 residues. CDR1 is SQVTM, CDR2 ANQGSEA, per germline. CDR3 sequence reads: CSVEGSGRGRETQYF.

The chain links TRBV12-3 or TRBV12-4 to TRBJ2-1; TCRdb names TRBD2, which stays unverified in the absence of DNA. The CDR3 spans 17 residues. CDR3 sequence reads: CASSFSSGPSSYNEQFF.